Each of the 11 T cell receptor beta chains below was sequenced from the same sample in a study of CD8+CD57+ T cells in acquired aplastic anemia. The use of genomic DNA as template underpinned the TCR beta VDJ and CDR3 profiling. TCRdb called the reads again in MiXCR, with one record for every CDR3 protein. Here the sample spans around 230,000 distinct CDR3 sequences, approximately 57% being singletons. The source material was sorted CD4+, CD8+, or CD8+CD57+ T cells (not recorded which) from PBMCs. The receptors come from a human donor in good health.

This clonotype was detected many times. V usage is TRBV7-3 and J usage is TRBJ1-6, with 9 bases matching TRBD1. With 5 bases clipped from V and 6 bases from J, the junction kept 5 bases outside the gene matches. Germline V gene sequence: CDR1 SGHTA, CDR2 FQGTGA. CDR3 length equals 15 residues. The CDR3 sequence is CASSQQGAGNSPLHF. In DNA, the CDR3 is TGTGCCAGCAGCCAACAGGGGGCAGGTAATTCACCCCTCCACTTT.

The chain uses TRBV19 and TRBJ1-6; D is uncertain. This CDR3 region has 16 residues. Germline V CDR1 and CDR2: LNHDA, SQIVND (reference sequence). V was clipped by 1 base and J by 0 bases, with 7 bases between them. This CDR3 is CASSIVGSSYNSPLHF. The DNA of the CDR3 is TGTGCCAGTAGTATAGTAGGGAGCTCCTATAATTCACCCCTCCACTTT.

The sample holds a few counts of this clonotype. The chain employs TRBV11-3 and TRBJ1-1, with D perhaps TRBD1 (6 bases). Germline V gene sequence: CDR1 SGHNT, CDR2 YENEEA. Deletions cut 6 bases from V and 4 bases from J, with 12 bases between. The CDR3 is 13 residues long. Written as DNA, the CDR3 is TGTGCCAGCAGTTTACAGGGATTCACTGAAGCTTTCTTT. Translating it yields CASSLQGFTEAFF.

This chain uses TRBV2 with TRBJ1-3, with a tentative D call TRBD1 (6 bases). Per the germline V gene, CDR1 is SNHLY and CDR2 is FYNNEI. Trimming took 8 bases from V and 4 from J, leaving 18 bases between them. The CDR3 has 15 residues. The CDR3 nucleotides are TGTGCCAGCCTCAGCAGGGGCGTGGGGGGAAACACCATATATTTT. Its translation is CASLSRGVGGNTIYF. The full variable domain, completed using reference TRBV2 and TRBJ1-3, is EPEVTQTPSHQVTQMGQEVILRCVPISNHLYFYWYRQILGQKVEFLVSFYNNEISEKSEIFDDQFSVERPDGSNFTLKIRSTKLEDSAMYFCASLSRGVGGNTIYFGEGSWLTVV.

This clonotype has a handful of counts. Here the CDR3 reads CASSRDSSYEQYF. The CDR3, as DNA: TGCGCCAGCAGCCGGGACTCCTCCTACGAGCAGTACTTC. This chain connects TRBV10-2 to TRBJ2-7; possible D gene TRBD2, 6 bases. Looked up from germline, CDR1 is WSHSY and CDR2 is SAAADI. The CDR3 length is 13 residues. V was shortened by 6 bases and J by 0 bases, with 9 bases between the two germline ends.

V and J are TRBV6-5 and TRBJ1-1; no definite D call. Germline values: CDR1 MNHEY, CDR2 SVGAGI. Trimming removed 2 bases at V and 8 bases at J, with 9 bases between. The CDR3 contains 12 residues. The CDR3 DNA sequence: TGTGCCAGCAGTTACACCCTAGGGGAAGCTTTCTTT. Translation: CASSYTLGEAFF.

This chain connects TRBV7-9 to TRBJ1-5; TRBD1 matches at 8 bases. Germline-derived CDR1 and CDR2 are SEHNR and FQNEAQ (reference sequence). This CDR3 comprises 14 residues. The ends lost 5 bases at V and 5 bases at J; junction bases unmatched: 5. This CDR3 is CASSHGQGDQPQHF. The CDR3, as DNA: TGTGCCAGCAGCCACGGACAGGGAGATCAGCCCCAGCATTTT.

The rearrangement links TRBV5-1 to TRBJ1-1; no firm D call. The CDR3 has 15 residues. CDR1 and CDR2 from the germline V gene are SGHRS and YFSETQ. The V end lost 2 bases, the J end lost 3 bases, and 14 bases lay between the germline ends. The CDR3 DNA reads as TGCGCCAGCAGCTTAGACAAGAGAGGCTACACTGAAGCTTTCTTT. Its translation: CASSLDKRGYTEAFF.

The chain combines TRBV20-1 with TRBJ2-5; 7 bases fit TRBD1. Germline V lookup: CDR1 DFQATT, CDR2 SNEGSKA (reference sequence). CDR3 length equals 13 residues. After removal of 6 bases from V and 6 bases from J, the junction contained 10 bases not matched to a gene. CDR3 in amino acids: CSAAHPDRQTQYF. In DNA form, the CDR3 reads TGCAGTGCCGCCCATCCGGACAGGCAGACCCAGTACTTC.

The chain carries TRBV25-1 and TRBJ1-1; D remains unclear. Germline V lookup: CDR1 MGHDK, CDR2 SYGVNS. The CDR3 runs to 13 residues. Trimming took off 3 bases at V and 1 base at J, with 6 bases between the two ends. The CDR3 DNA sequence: TGTGCCAGCAGTGATTCGTGGAACACTGAAGCTTTCTTT. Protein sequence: CASSDSWNTEAFF.

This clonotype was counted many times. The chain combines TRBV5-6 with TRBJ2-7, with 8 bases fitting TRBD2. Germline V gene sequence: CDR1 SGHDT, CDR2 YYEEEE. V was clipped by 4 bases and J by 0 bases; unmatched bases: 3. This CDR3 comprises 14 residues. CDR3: CASSPGTSSYEQYF. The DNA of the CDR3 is TGTGCCAGCAGCCCGGGGACTAGCTCCTACGAGCAGTACTTC.